This TCR beta chain derives from a study of cytomegalovirus exposure and HLA in healthy donors. PCR used 60 Vbeta primers and 13 Jbeta primers. The table came from immunoSEQ multiplex PCR; TCRdb's copy has only in-frame clones and leaves some out. The table has about 150,000 clones, approximately 73% seen once. Material for sequencing was PBMCs. This TCR was sampled from a woman under 30 in good health and CMV-seronegative.

The CDR3 loop is CASSVAGTSDTDTQYF. The CDR3 DNA follows: TGCGCCAGCAGCGTGGCCGGGACTAGCGACACAGATACGCAGTATTTT. The chain is built from TRBV5-1 and TRBJ2-3, with TRBD2 matching 10 bases. J lost 2 bases, V lost 4 bases, and 7 bases had no gene match. The germline V gene encodes CDR1 SGHRS and CDR2 YFSETQ. CDR3 size: 16 residues.